The 13 T cell receptor beta chains below all came from one sample that was sequenced in a study of blood T cell repertoires in COVID-19. The method was immunoSEQ multiplex PCR; TCRdb's version includes in-frame clones alone and lacks a portion of them. Of about 260,000 clones in the sample, more than 75% were seen once. Sequenced input: peripheral blood. The receptors shown here come from a man aged 35 to 55 who had recovered from COVID-19.

The rearrangement links TRBV27 to TRBJ2-1; tentatively, D is TRBD2 (7 bases). The germline V gene has CDR1 MNHEY and CDR2 SMNVEV (reference sequence). The CDR3 sequence is 15 residues long. Trimming left V 8 bases short and J 7 bases short, with 21 bases between. CDR3 in DNA: TGTGCCAGCGGCCCACGGAGGGGGGGGGCGAATGAGCAGTTCTTC. It is translated as CASGPRRGGANEQFF.

V and J are TRBV10-1 and TRBJ1-1, with a possible D match to TRBD1 (6 bases). This CDR3 comprises 13 residues. Germline V gives CDR1 WNHNN, CDR2 SYGVQD (reference sequence). V was pared by 6 bases and J by 0 bases, with 8 bases between. The CDR3 reads CASSGQLNTEAFF. CDR3 coding DNA: TGCGCCAGCAGCGGACAGCTGAACACTGAAGCTTTCTTT.

The table lists this clone with a few counts. The chain couples TRBV29-1 to TRBJ2-3, with unresolved D. V gave up 6 bases and J gave up 0 bases, with 16 bases separating them. From germline, CDR1 is SQVTM and CDR2 ANQGSEA. The CDR3 has 15 residues. The DNA for the CDR3 is TGCAGCGTCGACGGCTACCCCGGGAGCACAGATACGCAGTATTTT. This encodes CSVDGYPGSTDTQYF.

The chain is built from TRBV2 and TRBJ2-7; D call uncertain. The V end lost 8 bases, the J end lost 7 bases, and 9 bases lay between the germline ends. The CDR3 runs 10 residues. In germline, CDR1 is SNHLY, CDR2 FYNNEI. CDR3 sequence: CASQTREQYF. Written as DNA, the CDR3 is TGTGCCAGCCAAACGAGGGAGCAGTACTTC.

V gene TRBV7-2 combines with J gene TRBJ1-4; 8 nucleotides align to TRBD1. Trimming cost V 5 bases and J 4 bases; bases outside gene matches: 9. This CDR3 is 16 amino acids long. In germline, CDR1 is SGHTA, CDR2 FQGNSA. The CDR3 reads CASSVYRGSGNEKLFF. The CDR3 coding sequence is TGTGCCAGCAGCGTATACAGGGGGTCGGGTAATGAAAAACTGTTTTTT. Filled out from reference TRBV7-2 and TRBJ1-4, the complete variable domain reads GAGVSQSPSNKVTEKGKDVELRCDPISGHTALYWYRQSLGQGLEFLIYFQGNSAPDKSGLPSDRFSAERTGGSVSTLTIQRTQQEDSAVYLCASSVYRGSGNEKLFFGSGTQLSVL.

In DNA form, the CDR3 reads TGTGCCAGCAGCTGGGGAGGGGTTGCTCGGACAGATACGCAGTATTTT. Its protein product is CASSWGGVARTDTQYF. The chain couples TRBV5-6 to TRBJ2-3; the match to TRBD2 covers 7 bases. The trim removed 3 bases at V and 3 bases at J, leaving 10 bases unmatched. Per germline, CDR1 SGHDT and CDR2 YYEEEE. The CDR3 is 16 residues long.

This sequence joins TRBV7-7 and TRBJ1-1, with D possibly matching TRBD1 (5 bases). The CDR3 totals 13 residues. The V gene lost 5 bases and the J gene lost 1 base, with 8 bases spanning the gap. The germline V gene encodes CDR1 SSHAT and CDR2 FNYEAQ (reference sequence). The CDR3 loop reads CASSRTQNTEAFF. The CDR3, as DNA: TGTGCCAGCAGCCGGACACAGAACACTGAAGCTTTCTTT.

The genes are TRBV18 and TRBJ1-5, with 7 bases that match TRBD1. After removal of 1 base from V and 3 bases from J, the junction contained 6 bases not matched to a gene. The germline CDR1 and CDR2 sequences are KGHSH and LQKENI. This CDR3 spans 16 amino acids. The CDR3 sequence: CASSPQDRPSNQPQHF. The CDR3 coding sequence is TGTGCCAGCTCACCACAGGACAGGCCATCCAATCAGCCCCAGCATTTT.

The J gene is TRBJ2-1, the V gene TRBV19, with D perhaps TRBD2 (5 bases). The germline V gene encodes CDR1 LNHDA and CDR2 SQIVND (reference sequence). The CDR3 sequence is 13 residues long. The V end was cut by 7 bases, the J end by 8 bases, with 15 bases between. The CDR3 loop is CASTLGSSDEQFF. The CDR3 nucleotides read TGTGCCAGTACCCTGGGTAGTAGCGATGAGCAGTTCTTC.

The chain has TRBV5-4 and TRBJ1-2; D is unclear. CDR1 is SGHNT and CDR2 is YYREEE in the germline V gene (reference sequence). The CDR3 covers 12 residues. V was cut by 3 bases and J by 8 bases, with 11 bases left in between. CDR3 sequence reads: CASSSDLGGYTF. The CDR3 bases are TGTGCCAGCAGCTCCGACCTGGGCGGCTACACCTTC.

This clone has just one count. This chain uses TRBV5-3 with TRBJ1-2; 7 bases agree with TRBD1. TRBV5-3 is classed as an ORF, of uncertain function. This CDR3 region has 16 residues. V lost 0 bases and J lost 1; bases outside the gene matches: 6. In DNA, the CDR3 is TGTGCCAGAAGCTTGGTGGAGGGGGCCTTTAACTATGGCTACACCTTC. Residues: CARSLVEGAFNYGYTF.

The chain combines TRBV19 with TRBJ1-2; D not resolved. V gave up 11 bases and J gave up 7 bases, with 11 bases separating them. CDR1 LNHDA and CDR2 SQIVND come from the germline V gene (reference sequence). The CDR3 runs 10 residues. CDR3 in amino acids: CAPFGGGYTF. The CDR3 DNA is TGTGCCCCATTCGGAGGTGGCTACACCTTC.

This clone was counted only a few times. The CDR3: CASSVSSGGPNEQFF. CDR3 coding DNA: TGTGCCAGCAGCGTCTCGTCGGGAGGGCCCAATGAGCAGTTCTTC. The chain has TRBV7-2 and TRBJ2-1; 8 bases agree with TRBD2. With 5 bases clipped from V and 6 bases from J, the junction kept 9 bases outside the gene matches. Germline V gives CDR1 SGHTA, CDR2 FQGNSA. This CDR3 comprises 15 residues.